These 30 T cell receptor beta chains originate from one sample sequenced in a study of cytomegalovirus exposure and HLA in healthy donors. The PCR ran on 60 Vbeta and 13 Jbeta primers. TCRdb's table, derived via immunoSEQ multiplex PCR, lists solely in-frame clones and lacks some. Counted here are roughly 200,000 clones, more than 65% occurring once; the ten biggest clones make up over 1.5%. The sample was PBMCs. The receptor source for this set is a girl aged 10-17 years in good health and CMV-seropositive.

This chain uses TRBV30 with TRBJ1-2; the match to TRBD1 covers 12 bases. The CDR3 has 15 amino acids. The germline V gene has CDR1 GTSNPN and CDR2 SVGIG (reference sequence). Germline trimming cut 3 bases from V and 6 bases from J; bases unmatched to any gene: 8. CDR3 coding DNA: TGTGCCTGGAGAACCGGGACAGGGGGCGTGGATGGCTACACCTTC. Translated: CAWRTGTGGVDGYTF.

CDR3 coding DNA: TGTGCCAGCAGCCAAGCCCTCGGCGGGCCTTTGGCGGAGACCCAGTACTTC. Protein: CASSQALGGPLAETQYF. The chain couples TRBV14 to TRBJ2-5; D possibly corresponds to TRBD2 (5 bases). Deletions cut 1 base from V and 5 bases from J, with 20 bases between. The CDR3 extends over 17 amino acids. Germline V CDR1 and CDR2: SGHDN, FVKESK.

This clone occurred once. The gene calls are TRBV5-1 and TRBJ1-4; possibly TRBD1 for D (6 bases). V gave up 4 bases and J gave up 6 bases, with 10 bases separating them. CDR3 length: 13 amino acids. Germline assignment: CDR1 SGHRS and CDR2 YFSETQ. Written as DNA, the CDR3 is TGCGCCAGCAGCCCGACAGGAGATGAAAAACTGTTTTTT. It encodes CASSPTGDEKLFF.

V and J are TRBV11-3 and TRBJ1-1, with 12 bases aligning to TRBD1. CDR3 size: 15 residues. Germline V gene data show CDR1 as SGHNT and CDR2 as YENEEA. Germline trimming cut 5 bases from V and 6 bases from J; bases unmatched to any gene: 7. This chain's CDR3 is CASSPGTGGVAEAFF. DNA of the CDR3: TGTGCCAGCAGCCCCGGGACAGGGGGCGTAGCTGAAGCTTTCTTT.

The gene calls are TRBV23-1 and TRBJ2-2; 9 nucleotides match TRBD1. TRBV23-1 is flagged as an ORF with uncertain function. The junction had 6 bases not matched to a gene; V was cut back by 3 bases and J by 4 bases. This CDR3 comprises 16 residues. In DNA form, the CDR3 reads TGCGCCAGCAGTCACCCCGGGACAGGGATCACCGGGGAGCTGTTTTTT. This sequence encodes CASSHPGTGITGELFF.

This clone is a singleton in its sample. The genes are TRBV6-1 and TRBJ2-7; 13 bases match TRBD2. The CDR3 loop spans 15 amino acids. Trimming at V came to 6 bases and at J to 4 bases, leaving 6 bases not matched to a gene. Germline V gene lookup returns CDR1 MNHNS and CDR2 SASEGT. The CDR3, as DNA: TGTGCCAGCAGGGAGAGACTAGCGGGGGGTTACGAGCAGTACTTC. Encoded protein: CASRERLAGGYEQYF.

V usage is TRBV2 and J usage is TRBJ2-2, with D possibly TRBD1 on 5 matching bases. Trimming stripped 2 bases from V and 5 bases from J, with 18 bases between. Germline assignment: CDR1 SNHLY and CDR2 FYNNEI. The CDR3 loop spans 17 amino acids. CDR3 coding DNA: TGTGCCAGCAGTGAAAGGGGCGAGAGTGTCACAACCGGGGAGCTGTTTTTT. Encoded protein: CASSERGESVTTGELFF.

The chain is built from TRBV5-4 and TRBJ2-3; the match to TRBD2 covers 7 bases. Trimming took 4 bases from V and 0 from J; bases not matched to a gene: 5. The CDR3 covers 15 residues. Germline CDR1 reads SGHNT; CDR2 reads YYREEE (reference sequence). CDR3 nucleotides: TGTGCCAGCAGCGACCGGGACTATAGCACAGATACGCAGTATTTT. It is translated as CASSDRDYSTDTQYF.

The CDR3 sequence: CARSSPGTAPSTDTQYF. The CDR3 region has the DNA TGTGCCAGAAGTTCTCCTGGGACAGCCCCTAGCACAGATACGCAGTATTTT. The chain combines TRBV7-5 with TRBJ2-3; the table's TRBD1 call for D was not verified on the DNA. TRBV7-5 is annotated as a pseudogene. The CDR3 runs 17 residues.

The CDR3 DNA follows: TGCGCCAGCAGCCCCCGAGGAGCGCTGCTTCCCCTTCGGAAAGAGACCCAGTACTTC. Amino acids: CASSPRGALLPLRKETQYF. The chain links TRBV5-1 to TRBJ2-5; D gene uncertain. Germline lookup yields CDR1 SGHRS and CDR2 YFSETQ. V was trimmed by 4 bases and J by 3 bases, leaving 28 bases between them. The length of the CDR3 is 19 residues.

The chain joins TRBV11-3 to TRBJ2-3, with TRBD1 as a possible D gene (5 bases). Per the germline V gene, CDR1 is SGHNT and CDR2 is YENEEA. CDR3 length: 15 residues. V was clipped by 2 bases and J by 2 bases, with 11 bases between them. The CDR3 sequence: CASSLKGLNTDTQYF. The DNA for the CDR3 is TGTGCCAGCAGCTTAAAGGGGCTAAACACAGATACGCAGTATTTT.

The chain uses TRBV7-9 and TRBJ1-1, with D possibly matching TRBD1 (6 bases). Germline lookup yields CDR1 SEHNR and CDR2 FQNEAQ (reference sequence). CDR3 length equals 15 residues. Between the trimmed V and J ends, which lost 7 bases and 4 bases, there was a span of 19 bases. The CDR3 region has the DNA TGTGCCAGCACCTTCCTCCAGGGGTTGGGCACTGAAGCTTTCTTT. Translation gives CASTFLQGLGTEAFF.

The gene calls are TRBV4-1 and TRBJ2-7; 11 bases line up with TRBD2. The CDR3 covers 15 residues. V trimming: 4 bases; J trimming: 6 bases; junction bases outside the gene matches: 8. The germline V gene has CDR1 MGHRA and CDR2 YSYEKL. The CDR3 DNA reads TGCGCCAGCAGCCCATATAGCGGGGGGGCCTTCGAGCAGTACTTC. Translation gives CASSPYSGGAFEQYF.

J is TRBJ2-6 and V is TRBV19; 12 bases agree with TRBD1. Germline V gene data show CDR1 as LNHDA and CDR2 as SQIVND (reference sequence). V lost 7 bases, J lost 3 bases, and 10 bases stayed unmatched. This CDR3 contains 18 residues. This chain's CDR3 is CASIPAGQGALGANVLTF. CDR3 DNA: TGTGCCAGTATCCCAGCGGGACAGGGGGCGCTTGGGGCCAACGTCCTGACTTTC.

The chain uses TRBV11-3 and TRBJ1-4, with 8 nucleotides matching TRBD1. The germline V gene has CDR1 SGHNT and CDR2 YENEEA. Trimming at V came to 4 bases and at J to 7 bases, leaving 11 bases not matched to a gene. The CDR3 extends over 16 amino acids. The CDR3 DNA sequence: TGTGCCAGCAGCTCCTCAACTCGACAGGGGTTTGAAAAACTGTTTTTT. Its protein product is CASSSSTRQGFEKLFF.

Worth noting for this clone: The junction departs from germline at one end; a sequencing error may be responsible. The rearrangement joins TRBV12-5 to TRBJ1-2; the D is unclear. Germline-derived CDR1 and CDR2 are LGHNT and FRNRAP. This CDR3 is built from 12 residues. The CDR3: CASGSEKHGHTF. CDR3 DNA sequence: TGTGCTAGTGGTTCCGAAAAACATGGCCACACCTTC.

The chain has TRBV10-3 and TRBJ2-3; the match to TRBD2 covers 7 bases. CDR1 is ENHRY, CDR2 SYGVKD, per germline. This CDR3 has 15 residues. V lost 3 bases and J lost 0; bases outside the gene matches: 3. CDR3 nucleotide sequence: TGTGCCATCAGTGACGCGGGGGTCAGCACAGATACGCAGTATTTT. Residues: CAISDAGVSTDTQYF.

The chain recombines TRBV6-6 with TRBJ1-2; 11 bases are a match to TRBD1. V was pared by 5 bases and J by 4 bases, with 9 bases of the junction left unmatched. Per the germline V gene, CDR1 is MNHNY and CDR2 is SVGAGI (reference sequence). This CDR3 spans 16 amino acids. The CDR3 DNA reads TGTGCCAGCAGTCCGGACAGGGGGCGCGGGATCTATGGCTACACCTTC. Protein product: CASSPDRGRGIYGYTF.

V is TRBV7-9 and J is TRBJ2-5, with 8 bases fitting TRBD1. The CDR3 runs to 14 residues. J lost 5 bases, V lost 3 bases, and 5 bases had no gene match. In germline, CDR1 is SEHNR, CDR2 FQNEAQ (reference sequence). The CDR3 spells CASSFRTGWETQYF. The CDR3 DNA is TGTGCCAGCAGCTTTCGGACAGGGTGGGAGACCCAGTACTTC.

This rearrangement joins TRBV6-6 to TRBJ1-1; 8 bases match TRBD1. The V and J ends lost 5 bases and 5 bases, in that order; junction bases with no gene match: 7. Germline loops: CDR1 MNHNY, CDR2 SVGAGI (reference sequence). The CDR3 has 14 residues. The CDR3 loop reads CASSRDRIGTEAFF. The CDR3 DNA is TGTGCCAGCAGTCGGGACAGGATTGGGACTGAAGCTTTCTTT.

The rearrangement links TRBV7-6 to TRBJ1-1, with D tentatively TRBD1 (5 bases). The CDR3 runs to 15 residues. V shed 0 bases and J shed 1 base, with 9 bases lying between them. Per the germline V gene, CDR1 is SGHVS and CDR2 is FNYEAQ. This CDR3 is CASSLAWQGNTEAFF. The CDR3 bases are TGTGCCAGCAGCTTAGCGTGGCAGGGGAACACTGAAGCTTTCTTT.

The rearrangement uses TRBV15 and TRBJ1-3; D is perhaps TRBD1 (6 bases). The V end lost 2 bases, the J end lost 0 bases, and 11 bases lay between the germline ends. The CDR3 loop spans 16 amino acids. Looked up from germline, CDR1 is LNHNV and CDR2 is YYDKDF (reference sequence). For the CDR3, the DNA is TGTGCCACCAGCAGAACTACAGGGACCTCTGGAAACACCATATATTTT. Translating gives CATSRTTGTSGNTIYF.

The gene calls are TRBV6-5 and TRBJ1-4, with D perhaps matching TRBD1 (5 bases). This CDR3 has 13 amino acids. Trimming cost V 6 bases and J 8 bases, with 13 bases left between them. In germline, CDR1 is MNHEY, CDR2 SVGAGI. This CDR3 reads CASSPGGREKLFF. The CDR3 DNA reads as TGTGCCAGCAGCCCCGGGGGGAGGGAAAAACTGTTTTTT.

This rearrangement joins TRBV5-1 to TRBJ1-1, with D unclear. Germline CDR1 is SGHRS and CDR2 is YFSETQ. This CDR3 has 14 amino acids. Trimming removed 1 base from V and 3 bases from J, with 10 bases in between. DNA of the CDR3: TGCGCCAGCAGCTTGACGCACCAGGACACTGAAGCTTTCTTT. Protein product: CASSLTHQDTEAFF.

This clone was detected a few times. The chain combines TRBV9 with TRBJ2-2, with D maybe TRBD2 (7 bases). Germline-derived CDR1 and CDR2 are SGDLS and YYNGEE. V was clipped by 4 bases and J by 6 bases, with 19 bases between them. CDR3 length equals 16 residues. This CDR3 is CASSLLGGLISGELFF. The CDR3 DNA is TGTGCCAGCAGCCTATTGGGGGGGCTGATATCCGGGGAGCTGTTTTTT.

This rearrangement joins TRBV6-4 to TRBJ2-1; TRBD2 might be the D (6 bases). Trimming removed 2 bases at V and 3 bases at J, with 14 bases between. The germline gives CDR1 MRHNA, CDR2 SNTAGT. This CDR3 comprises 16 residues. CDR3 nucleotide sequence: TGTGCCAGCAGTGACCATCTAGCGCCCTTCTACAATGAGCAGTTCTTC. Its translation is CASSDHLAPFYNEQFF.

The V and J genes are TRBV19 and TRBJ2-5; 7 nucleotides align to TRBD2. V was clipped by 4 bases and J by 4 bases; unmatched bases: 12. The CDR3 consists of 16 residues. From germline, CDR1 is LNHDA and CDR2 SQIVND (reference sequence). CDR3 bases: TGTGCCAGTAGTACTCCGATTGGGGGGGTTGGAGAGACCCAGTACTTC. As protein: CASSTPIGGVGETQYF.

This clone showed up just a few times. The rearrangement uses TRBV6-1 and TRBJ1-1, with 10 bases fitting TRBD1. J was trimmed by 1 base and V by 6 bases; bases with no gene match: 5. The CDR3 has 15 amino acids. Germline values: CDR1 MNHNS, CDR2 SASEGT. The CDR3 bases are TGTGCCAGCAGCGCCCGGGACAGGGGGAACACTGAAGCTTTCTTT. Amino acid sequence: CASSARDRGNTEAFF.

The chain employs TRBV18 and TRBJ2-7; the match to TRBD1 covers 11 bases. CDR3 length equals 15 residues. Germline V CDR1 and CDR2: KGHSH, LQKENI. V shed 4 bases and J 4 bases; nucleotides not matched to a gene: 6. CDR3 DNA sequence: TGTGCCAGCTCACGACCGGGACAGGGGGGGTACGAGCAGTACTTC. As protein: CASSRPGQGGYEQYF. Full variable domain (missing parts from reference TRBV18 and TRBJ2-7): NAGVMQNPRHLVRRRGQEARLRCSPMKGHSHVYWYRQLPEEGLKFMVYLQKENIIDESGMPKERFSAEFPKEGPSILRIQQVVRGDSAAYFCASSRPGQGGYEQYFGPGTRLTVT.

The V and J genes are TRBV10-3 and TRBJ2-5, with a tentative D call TRBD2 (6 bases). The J call may be faulty, since TRBJ2-7 better matches the DNA end. The CDR3 length is 11 residues. The germline V gene has CDR1 ENHRY and CDR2 SYGVKD. The CDR3 DNA sequence: TGTGCCATCAACCGACTAGGCGAGCAGTACTTC. It encodes CAINRLGEQYF.